A selection of T cell receptor beta chains follows, all from one sample in a study of beta chain features in type 1 diabetes. Profiling relied on immunoSEQ multiplex PCR, and the TCRdb table lists in-frame clones only, not all of them. Of approximately 200,000 clones listed, around 9.6% are singletons. Sequencing input: naive CD4+ T cells from blood. These receptor sequences come from a young woman in good health. Each CDR3 is given with its conserved first and last residue. The D gene is left open where the match is weak. Expanded clones get a size class; other rows say once, few or many, or leave the size out.

TRBV9	-	TRBD1	TRBJ1-3	TGTGCCAGCAGCGTAAGGACAGGGTTTTTCTCTGGAAACACCATATATTTT	CASSVRTGFFSGNTIYF
TRBV12-5	-	-	TRBJ1-1	TGTGCTAGTGCCCTTTGGGCGGGGGGCACTGAAGCTTTCTTT	CASALWAGGTEAFF
TRBV18	few	TRBD1	TRBJ1-1	TGTGCCAGCTCACCCGGGACAGGCTCGTCTGAAGCTTTCTTT	CASSPGTGSSEAFF
TRBV13	-	-	TRBJ2-7	TGTGCCAGCAGCTTAGGCGGGAGCTACGAGCAGTACTTC	CASSLGGSYEQYF
TRBV6-1	once	-	TRBJ2-7	TGTGCCAGCAGTTTGGCGGCAGCCAAGACCTACGAGCAGTACTTC	CASSLAAAKTYEQYF
TRBV14	-	TRBD1	TRBJ2-7	TGTGCCAGCAGCTCCGGACAGGGGGGCTCCTACGAGCAGTACTTC	CASSSGQGGSYEQYF
TRBV5-4	few	-	TRBJ2-2	TGTGCCAGCAGCAAAGGTGGTTCCGGGACCGGGGAGCTGTTTTTT	CASSKGGSGTGELFF
TRBV19	-	TRBD2	TRBJ2-1	TGTGCCAGTAGTAGTCCAGGCGATAGCGGGAGAGGTGAGCAGTTCTTC	CASSSPGDSGRGEQFF
TRBV2	-	-	TRBJ1-5	TGTGCCAGCAGTTTGGACAGTAGCAATCAGCCCCAGCATTTT	CASSLDSSNQPQHF
TRBV5-6	few	-	TRBJ1-1	TGTGCCAGCAGCTACGGGAACACTGAAGCTTTCTTT	CASSYGNTEAFF
TRBV5-4	few	-	TRBJ2-4	TGTGCCAGCAGCTCACGACAGAAAAACATTCAGTACTTC	CASSSRQKNIQYF
TRBV7-2	-	TRBD2	TRBJ2-5	TGTGCCAGCAGCTTCGGCGGGAGTAAAGAGACCCAGTACTTC	CASSFGGSKETQYF
TRBV5-1	-	TRBD1	TRBJ2-7	TGCGCCAGCAGCTTCTCGGGACAGGGGACCGAGCAGTACTTC	CASSFSGQGTEQYF
TRBV11-2	-	-	TRBJ1-1	TGTGCCAGCAGCGTCGGTCGACAGCAGAACACTGAAGCTTTCTTT	CASSVGRQQNTEAFF
TRBV19	-	TRBD2	TRBJ2-1	TGTGCCAGTAGGCGGGGGGGAGTTGGAGCCTACAATGAGCAGTTCTTC	CASRRGGVGAYNEQFF
TRBV7-2	-	TRBD1	TRBJ1-2	TGTGCCAGCAGCTCCGGACAGGGACGCTATGGCTACACCTTC	CASSSGQGRYGYTF
TRBV10-2	few	-	TRBJ1-2	TGCGCCAGCGGGGGCCAGGGAGGGGATGGCTACACCTTC	CASGGQGGDGYTF
TRBV2	few	TRBD1	TRBJ2-2	TGTGCCAGCAGTAGGACAGGGGGCGCAAGAAGGGGCGCCGGGGAGCTGTTTTTT	CASSRTGGARRGAGELFF
TRBV7-8	-	TRBD1	TRBJ1-1	TGTGCCAGCAGCCCAACCTGGACAGGCGAAGCTTTCTTT	CASSPTWTGEAFF
TRBV14	few	-	TRBJ2-1	TGTGCCAGCAGCCAACAGGCGAACGGGGTTAATGAGCAGTTCTTC	CASSQQANGVNEQFF
TRBV9	few	-	TRBJ2-7	TGTGCCAGCAGCGTAACGGGAGCGTCCTACGAGCAGTACTTC	CASSVTGASYEQYF
TRBV9	-	TRBD2	TRBJ2-1	TGTGCCAGCAGCTATAGCGGGATAGGCTACAATGAGCAGTTCTTC	CASSYSGIGYNEQFF
TRBV20-1	-	TRBD2	TRBJ2-7	TGCAGTGCTGGACTAGCGACCGAGCAGTACTTC	CSAGLATEQYF
TRBV30	few	TRBD1	TRBJ2-2	TGTGCCTCCGAGGGGGACAGGCACACCGGGGAGCTGTTTTTT	CASEGDRHTGELFF
TRBV6-6	few	-	TRBJ2-3	TGTGCCAGCAGTTACTCAAGGGGCGGAAGCACAGATACGCAGTATTTT	CASSYSRGGSTDTQYF
TRBV7-8	few	-	TRBJ2-7	TGTGCCAGCAGTGGGGGGACTGATGGAGAGCAGTACTTC	CASSGGTDGEQYF
TRBV5-1	-	TRBD1	TRBJ1-2	TGCGCCAGCAGCTTCATTCCGGACAGGGACTACACCTTC	CASSFIPDRDYTF
TRBV5-1	few	TRBD1	TRBJ1-1	TGCGCCAGCAGCTTGACCTACGGGACAGAGCAAGCTTTCTTT	CASSLTYGTEQAFF
TRBV21-1	-	-	TRBJ2-2	TGTGCCAGCAGCAAAGACCGAGCCGACAAGAACACCGGGGAGCTGTTTTTT	CASSKDRADKNTGELFF
TRBV5-1	-	-	TRBJ1-1	TGCGCCAGCAGCCCCGAGGGGGGGATCACTGAAGCTTTCTTT	CASSPEGGITEAFF
TRBV30	few	TRBD2	TRBJ2-3	TGTGCCTGGAGTCCCCCGGGACTAGCGCCAAGGCTGGGTACAGATACGCAGTATTTT	CAWSPPGLAPRLGTDTQYF
TRBV11-2	-	TRBD1	TRBJ1-1	TGTGCCAGCAGCTTAGGACAGGGGTGGGACACTGAAGCTTTCTTT	CASSLGQGWDTEAFF
TRBV6-6	few	-	TRBJ1-2	TGTGCCAGCAGTTACTCGATTTCTCAGGGAAAACATGGCTACACCTTC	CASSYSISQGKHGYTF
TRBV6-5	few	TRBD1	TRBJ2-7	TGTGCCAGCAGTTACCGGGACAGGGGTCTCTACGAGCAGTACTTC	CASSYRDRGLYEQYF
TRBV5-1	few	-	TRBJ1-5	TGCGCCAGCAGACCGTCTCCGGGGGACGATCAGCCCCAGCATTTT	CASRPSPGDDQPQHF
TRBV5-1	few	TRBD1	TRBJ2-7	TGCGCCAGCAGCTCGGGACAGGGGGTGGGCTACGAGCAGTACTTC	CASSSGQGVGYEQYF
TRBV2	-	TRBD1	TRBJ1-2	TGTGCCAGCAACACAGGGGCCTTAAGTTTTGGCTACACCTTC	CASNTGALSFGYTF
TRBV6-1	few	TRBD1	TRBJ2-7	TGTGCCAGCACAGTCGATGAGACAGGGGTCTACGAGCAGTACTTC	CASTVDETGVYEQYF
TRBV10-3	few	-	TRBJ2-7	TGTGCCATCAGTGAGTTTTTGGATCAGGGCAAGGAGCAGTACTTC	CAISEFLDQGKEQYF
TRBV2	-	-	TRBJ2-7	TGTGCCAGCAGTGAGTACGGGTCGGCCTCCTACGAGCAGTACTTC	CASSEYGSASYEQYF
TRBV2	-	-	TRBJ2-1	TGTGCCAGCAGTGTGTCGGAGGTTAATGAGCAGTTCTTC	CASSVSEVNEQFF
TRBV6-5	-	TRBD1	TRBJ2-1	TGTGCCAGCAGTTACTCTCGGGACAGGGTATCTGCGCAGTTCTTC	CASSYSRDRVSAQFF
TRBV14	-	TRBD2	TRBJ2-1	TGTGCCAGCAGCCAAGTTAATTGGACCTTCGGCGGGACTAGCGGTGAGCAGTTCTTC	CASSQVNWTFGGTSGEQFF
TRBV5-1	few	TRBD2	TRBJ2-1	TGCGCCAGCAGCTTGGAGGCTAGCGGGGACGAGCAGTTCTTC	CASSLEASGDEQFF
TRBV9	few	TRBD1	TRBJ1-2	TGTGCCAGCAGCGTGGAACAGGGGGCGGTGAATGGCTACACCTTC	CASSVEQGAVNGYTF
TRBV6-6	few	TRBD1	TRBJ2-7	TGTGCCAGCAGTCGGACACAGGGGGCCCACGAGCAGTACTTC	CASSRTQGAHEQYF
TRBV5-1	-	TRBD2	TRBJ2-3	TGCGCCAGCAGCTTGGAGTCCCCGGGACTAGGGAGCACAGATACGCAGTATTTT	CASSLESPGLGSTDTQYF
TRBV4-1	-	-	TRBJ2-3	TGCGCCAGCAGCCTAGGACTACCTACAGATACGCAGTATTTT	CASSLGLPTDTQYF